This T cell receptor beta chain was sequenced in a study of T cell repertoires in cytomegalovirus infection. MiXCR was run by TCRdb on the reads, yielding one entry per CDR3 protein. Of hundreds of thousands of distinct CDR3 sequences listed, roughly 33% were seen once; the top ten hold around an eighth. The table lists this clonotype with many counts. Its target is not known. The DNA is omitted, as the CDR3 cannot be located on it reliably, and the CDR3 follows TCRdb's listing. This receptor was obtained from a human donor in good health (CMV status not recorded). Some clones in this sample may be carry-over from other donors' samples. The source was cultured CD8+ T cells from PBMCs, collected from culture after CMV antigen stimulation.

CDR3 residues: CASSFGPGTEFF. The chain is built from TRBV12-3 or TRBV12-4 and TRBJ2-1; TRBD2 is the table's D call, not checked against the DNA. The CDR3 spans 12 residues, counting both ends.